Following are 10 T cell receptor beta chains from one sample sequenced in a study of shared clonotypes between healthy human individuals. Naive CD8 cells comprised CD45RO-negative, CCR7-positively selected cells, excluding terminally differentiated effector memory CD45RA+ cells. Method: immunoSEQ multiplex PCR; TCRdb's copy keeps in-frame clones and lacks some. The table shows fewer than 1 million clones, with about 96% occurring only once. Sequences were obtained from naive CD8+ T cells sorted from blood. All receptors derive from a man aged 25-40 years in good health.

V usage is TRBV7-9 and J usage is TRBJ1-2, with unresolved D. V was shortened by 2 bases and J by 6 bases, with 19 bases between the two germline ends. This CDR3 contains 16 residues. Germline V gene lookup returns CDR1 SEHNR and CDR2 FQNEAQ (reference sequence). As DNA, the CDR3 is TGTGCCAGCAGCTTATATAAAGGCTCCGTAGAAGATGGCTACACCTTC. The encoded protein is CASSLYKGSVEDGYTF.

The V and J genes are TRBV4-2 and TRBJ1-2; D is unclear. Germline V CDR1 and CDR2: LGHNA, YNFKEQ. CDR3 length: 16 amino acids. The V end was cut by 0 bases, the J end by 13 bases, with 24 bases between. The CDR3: CASSQDGPYVKEGCTF. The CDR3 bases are TGTGCCAGCAGCCAAGATGGACCTTACGTGAAAGAAGGTTGCACCTTC.

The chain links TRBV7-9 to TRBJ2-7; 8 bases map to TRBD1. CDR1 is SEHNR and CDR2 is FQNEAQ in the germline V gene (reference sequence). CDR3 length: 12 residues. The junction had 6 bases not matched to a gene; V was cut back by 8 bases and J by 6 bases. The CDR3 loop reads CASLGQDSEQYF. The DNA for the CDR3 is TGTGCCAGCTTGGGACAGGACAGCGAGCAGTACTTC.

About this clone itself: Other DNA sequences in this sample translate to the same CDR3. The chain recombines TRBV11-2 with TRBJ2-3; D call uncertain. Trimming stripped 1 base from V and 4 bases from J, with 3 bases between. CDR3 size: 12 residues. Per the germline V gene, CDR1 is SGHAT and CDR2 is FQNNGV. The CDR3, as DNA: TGTGCCAGCAGCTTAGGATCAGATACGCAGTATTTT. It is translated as CASSLGSDTQYF.

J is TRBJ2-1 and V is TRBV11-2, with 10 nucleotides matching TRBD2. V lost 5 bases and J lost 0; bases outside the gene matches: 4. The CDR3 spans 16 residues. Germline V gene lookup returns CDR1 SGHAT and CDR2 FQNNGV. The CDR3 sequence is CASSPWTSGSYNEQFF. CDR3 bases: TGTGCCAGCAGCCCTTGGACTAGCGGCTCCTACAATGAGCAGTTCTTC.

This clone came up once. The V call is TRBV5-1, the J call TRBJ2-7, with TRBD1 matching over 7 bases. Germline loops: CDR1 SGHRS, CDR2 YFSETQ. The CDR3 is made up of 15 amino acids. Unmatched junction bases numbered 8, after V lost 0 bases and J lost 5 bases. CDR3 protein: CASSLAETGYNEQYF. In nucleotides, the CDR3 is TGCGCCAGCAGCTTGGCCGAGACAGGGTACAACGAGCAGTACTTC.

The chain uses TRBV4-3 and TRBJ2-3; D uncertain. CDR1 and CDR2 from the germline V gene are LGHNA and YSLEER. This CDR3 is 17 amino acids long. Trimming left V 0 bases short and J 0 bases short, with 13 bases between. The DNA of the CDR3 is TGCGCCAGCAGCCAAGATCTTTGGCACCTTAGCACAGATACGCAGTATTTT. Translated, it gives CASSQDLWHLSTDTQYF.

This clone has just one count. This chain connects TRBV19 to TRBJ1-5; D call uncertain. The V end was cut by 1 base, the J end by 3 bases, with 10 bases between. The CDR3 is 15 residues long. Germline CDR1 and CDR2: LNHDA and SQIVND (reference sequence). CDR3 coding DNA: TGTGCCAGTAGTATAGGATTAGGAGACAATCAGCCCCAGCATTTT. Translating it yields CASSIGLGDNQPQHF.

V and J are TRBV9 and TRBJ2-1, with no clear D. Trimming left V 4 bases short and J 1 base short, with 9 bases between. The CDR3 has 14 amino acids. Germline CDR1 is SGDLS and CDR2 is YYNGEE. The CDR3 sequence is CASSNSQSYNEQFF. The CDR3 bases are TGTGCCAGCAGCAATAGCCAGTCCTACAATGAGCAGTTCTTC.

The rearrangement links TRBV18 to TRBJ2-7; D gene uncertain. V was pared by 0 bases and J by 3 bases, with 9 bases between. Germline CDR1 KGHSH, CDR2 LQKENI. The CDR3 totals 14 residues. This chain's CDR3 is CASSPPATHYEQYF. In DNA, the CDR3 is TGTGCCAGCTCACCACCGGCCACTCACTACGAGCAGTACTTC.